These T cell receptor beta chains were read from a single sample in a study of control samples from healthy donors and cancer patients. Data came from immunoSEQ multiplex PCR; TCRdb stores just in-frame clones and leaves some out. The profile shows 70,000 to 95,000 clones, more than 85% of them singletons. Sequences were obtained from blood. The source is a woman aged 25 to 39 in good health. CDR3s include the opening cysteine and the closing phenylalanine or tryptophan. Fields, in order: V gene, clone size, J gene, D gene, CDR3 DNA, CDR3 protein. The D gene is left open where the match is weak. Expanded clones get a size class; other rows say once, few or many, or leave the size out.

>TRBV25-1|-|TRBJ1-1|-
TGTGCCAGCAGTGAATCAGGAGGACTGAACACTGAAGCTTTCTTT
CASSESGGLNTEAFF
>TRBV25-1|once|TRBJ1-2|-
TGTGCCAGCAGGACCGCGGATGGCTACACCTTC
CASRTADGYTF
>TRBV24-1|-|TRBJ2-5|TRBD2
TGTGCCACCGCCCGGGGGGGTGGTGAAGAGACCCAGTACTTC
CATARGGGEETQYF
>TRBV13|-|TRBJ2-1|-
TGTGCCAGCAGCTTAGGAGGGGTCTCCTCCTACAATGAGCAGTTCTTC
CASSLGGVSSYNEQFF
>TRBV5-5|-|TRBJ1-6|TRBD1
TGTGCCAGCAGCCGGGCAGGGGGCCAGCCACCCCTCCACTTT
CASSRAGGQPPLHF
>TRBV18|once|TRBJ2-7|TRBD2
TGTGCCAGCTCACGCACGGGGAGGGGCCTCTACGAGCAGTACTTC
CASSRTGRGLYEQYF
>TRBV11-2|-|TRBJ2-5|-
TGTGCCAGCAGCTTAGCGGGGGCGGAGACCCAGTACTTC
CASSLAGAETQYF
>TRBV9|-|TRBJ2-7|-
TGTGCCAGCAGCGATCGACAGGCCCCCTCCTACGAGCAGTACTTC
CASSDRQAPSYEQYF
>TRBV25-1|once|TRBJ1-5|TRBD1
TGTGCCAGCAGTGACGCCGGACAGGGATTTCAGCCCCAGCATTTT
CASSDAGQGFQPQHF
>TRBV5-8|-|TRBJ2-3|TRBD2
TGTGCCAGCAGCTATTACTCTAGCGGGGGCCTCTGGTATTTT
CASSYYSSGGLWYF
>TRBV12-3/TRBV12-4|-|TRBJ2-7|-
TGTGCCAGCAGGCCGTTGGCGGGGGAGCAGTACTTC
CASRPLAGEQYF
>TRBV24-1|-|TRBJ2-1|-
TGTGCCACCAGTGACCCCTCCTACAGGGGAGGTGAGCAGTTCTTC
CATSDPSYRGGEQFF
>TRBV5-1|-|TRBJ2-6|-
TGCGCCAGCAGCTTGGAGGACAGTTACTACTACTCTGGGGCCAACGTCCTGACTTTC
CASSLEDSYYYSGANVLTF
>TRBV19|-|TRBJ1-2|-
TGTGCCAGTAGTCTCTGGGGGGCCGGCTATGGCTACACCTTC
CASSLWGAGYGYTF
>TRBV25-1|-|TRBJ1-5|TRBD1
TGTGCCAGCAGTGGTTTTGCCGGGACAGGGGATCAGCCCCAGCATTTT
CASSGFAGTGDQPQHF
>TRBV4-1|-|TRBJ1-4|TRBD1
TGCGCCAGCAGCCTCCTCCCGAGGGGGCAGGTGGCTAATCGGGAAAAACTGTTTTTT
CASSLLPRGQVANREKLFF
>TRBV24-1|-|TRBJ2-2|-
TGTGCCACCAGTGATTTTTCCAGAAAGAACACCGGGGAGCTGTTTTTT
CATSDFSRKNTGELFF
>TRBV18|-|TRBJ2-5|-
TGTGCCAGCTCACCACCGCCTGGACGTCAAGAGACCCAGTACTTC
CASSPPPGRQETQYF
>TRBV6-5|-|TRBJ1-5|TRBD1
TGTGCCAGCAGCCCCGGACAGGGGAGGGCTCAGCCCCAGCATTTT
CASSPGQGRAQPQHF
>TRBV24-1|-|TRBJ1-2|-
TGTGCCACCAGTGGTCTCCTGAACTATGGCTACACCTTC
CATSGLLNYGYTF